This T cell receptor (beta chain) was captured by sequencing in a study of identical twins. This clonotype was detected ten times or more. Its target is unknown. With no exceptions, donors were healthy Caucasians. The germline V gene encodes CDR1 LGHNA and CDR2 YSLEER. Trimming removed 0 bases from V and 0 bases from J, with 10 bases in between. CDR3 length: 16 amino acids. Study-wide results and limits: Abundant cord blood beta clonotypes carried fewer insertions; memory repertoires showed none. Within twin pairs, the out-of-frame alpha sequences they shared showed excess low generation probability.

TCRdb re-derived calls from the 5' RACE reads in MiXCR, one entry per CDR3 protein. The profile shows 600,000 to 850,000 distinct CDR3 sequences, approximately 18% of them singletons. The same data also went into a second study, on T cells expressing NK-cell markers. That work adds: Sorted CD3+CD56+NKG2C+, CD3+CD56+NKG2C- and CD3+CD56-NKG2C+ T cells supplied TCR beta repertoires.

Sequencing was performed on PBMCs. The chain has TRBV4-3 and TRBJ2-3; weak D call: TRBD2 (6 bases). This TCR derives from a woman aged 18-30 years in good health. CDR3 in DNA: TGCGCCAGCAGCCAAGATCTCGGGGGAAGCACAGATACGCAGTATTTT. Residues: CASSQDLGGSTDTQYF.